These 27 T cell receptor beta chains came from one sample sequenced in a study of T cells in Graves' hyperthyroidism and ophthalmopathy. Amplification of TCR beta CDR3 regions used RNA as the template. Initially, a first-round RT-PCR of the TCR CDR3 employed the HTBI primer set. TCRdb analysed the multiplex PCR reads with MiXCR anew, one entry per CDR3 protein. The sample holds some 570,000 distinct CDR3 sequences, 14% seen once. Input material: blood. These receptors came from a woman aged 18-35 years with Graves' ophthalmopathy.

This clonotype was picked up many times. The genes are TRBV2 and TRBJ1-5; D possibly corresponds to TRBD1 (6 bases). The CDR3 sequence is 15 residues long. Trimming took off 7 bases at V and 0 bases at J, with 13 bases between the two ends. Looked up from germline, CDR1 is SNHLY and CDR2 is FYNNEI. Written as DNA, the CDR3 is TGTGCCAGCACCCAGGGGCCCTATAGCAATCAGCCCCAGCATTTT. Translated: CASTQGPYSNQPQHF.

This clonotype was observed a few times. A junction boundary mismatches the germline segment, possibly from a read error. The V gene is TRBV27, the J gene TRBJ2-5; 8 nucleotides line up with TRBD1. The CDR3 contains 14 residues. The germline gives CDR1 MNHEY, CDR2 SMNVEV (reference sequence). Here the CDR3 DNA reads TGTGCCAGCAGTTTACAGGGGGCGCAAGAGGCCCAGTACTTC. Translation: CASSLQGAQEAQYF.

This clonotype showed up many times. The chain is built from TRBV5-5 and TRBJ2-5; 7 bases map to TRBD2. The CDR3 runs to 18 residues. Germline loops: CDR1 SGHKS, CDR2 YYEKEE (reference sequence). J lost 1 base, V lost 1 base, and 13 bases had no gene match. The CDR3 loop reads CASSLLFGRGGAQETQYF. The CDR3 DNA is TGTGCCAGCAGCTTGTTGTTTGGGCGGGGAGGGGCCCAAGAGACCCAGTACTTC.

This clonotype was recorded many times. The gene calls are TRBV11-3 and TRBJ2-1; weak D call: TRBD2 (6 bases). The CDR3 covers 15 residues. The ends were cut back, 7 bases at V and 2 bases at J, with 15 bases in the middle. Germline V gene lookup returns CDR1 SGHNT and CDR2 YENEEA. The CDR3 sequence is CASNPTSEPYNEQFF. DNA of the CDR3: TGTGCCAGCAACCCGACTAGTGAACCCTACAATGAGCAGTTCTTC.

This clonotype was seen repeatedly, ten times or more. The rearrangement links TRBV13 to TRBJ2-1; no clear D gene. Germline V gene sequence: CDR1 PRHDT, CDR2 FYEKMQ (reference sequence). V dropped 6 bases and J dropped 9 bases, with 12 bases sitting between them. The CDR3 is made up of 12 amino acids. The CDR3 here is CASSSRPSEQFF. DNA of the CDR3: TGTGCCAGCAGTTCTAGGCCCAGTGAGCAGTTCTTC.

This clonotype was counted many times. The genes are TRBV4-1 and TRBJ2-1, with D perhaps TRBD1 or TRBD2 (5 bases each). V lost 1 base, J lost 5 bases, and 15 bases lay in between. Germline values: CDR1 MGHRA, CDR2 YSYEKL. The CDR3 spans 16 residues. DNA of the CDR3: TGCGCCAGCAGCCAAGGGACAACCCGGGAAAACAATGAGCAGTTCTTC. Translated, it gives CASSQGTTRENNEQFF.

The table lists this clonotype with many counts. This chain links TRBV20-1 with TRBJ1-5; 7 nucleotides agree with TRBD1. The V gene's germline CDR1 is DFQATT and CDR2 SNEGSKA (reference sequence). V lost 3 bases to trimming and J lost 0 bases; unmatched junction nucleotides: 5. CDR3 length: 15 amino acids. CDR3 loop: CSASRDSNSNQPQHF. The CDR3 region has the DNA TGCAGTGCTAGCCGGGACAGTAATAGCAATCAGCCCCAGCATTTT.

This clonotype was recorded many times. This chain connects TRBV6-1 to TRBJ2-7; TRBD1 aligns across 9 bases. The V and J ends lost 6 bases and 2 bases, in that order; junction bases with no gene match: 8. The CDR3 has 15 residues. The germline gives CDR1 MNHNS, CDR2 SASEGT. CDR3 sequence reads: CASSPVWTGAYEQYF. The CDR3 bases are TGTGCCAGCAGCCCTGTATGGACAGGGGCCTACGAGCAGTACTTC.

This clonotype was counted ten times or more. The CDR3, as DNA: TGTGCCAGCAGTTTGGGAAGGACAGCTCCTGAAGCTTTCTTT. It specifies CASSLGRTAPEAFF. V gene TRBV27 combines with J gene TRBJ1-1; D may be TRBD1 (6 bases). V dropped 3 bases and J dropped 6 bases, with 14 bases sitting between them. The CDR3 has 14 amino acids. The germline gives CDR1 MNHEY, CDR2 SMNVEV (reference sequence).

This clonotype was observed a handful of times. The rearrangement uses TRBV15 and TRBJ2-1, with TRBD2 matching over 11 bases. The CDR3 runs to 16 residues. Looked up from germline, CDR1 is LNHNV and CDR2 is YYDKDF (reference sequence). Losses at the gene ends were 1 base for V and 6 bases for J; bases not matched to a gene: 5. As DNA, the CDR3 is TGTGCCACCAGCAGAGTTATAGCGGGAGGGTCCAATGAGCAGTTCTTC. Its protein product is CATSRVIAGGSNEQFF.

This chain joins TRBV28 and TRBJ1-2, with TRBD1 as a possible D gene (6 bases). Trimming took off 6 bases at V and 8 bases at J, with 19 bases between the two ends. Germline V CDR1 and CDR2: MDHEN, SYDVKM. CDR3 length: 14 residues. The CDR3 DNA follows: TGTGCCAGCAGAAAAAGAGGGGGGCTCTACGGCTACACCTTC. Its protein is CASRKRGGLYGYTF.

Ten or more counts support this clonotype. V is TRBV6-1 and J is TRBJ2-5; TRBD2 agrees at 13 bases. The CDR3 consists of 14 residues. V gave up 9 bases and J gave up 5 bases; unmatched junction bases: 6. Per the germline V gene, CDR1 is MNHNS and CDR2 is SASEGT. The CDR3 DNA follows: TGTGCCAGTACTAGCGGGAGGGCCGGGGAGACCCAGTACTTC. Translated: CASTSGRAGETQYF.

This clonotype was detected ten times or more. The chain couples TRBV7-2 to TRBJ1-2, with D uncertain. From germline, CDR1 is SGHTA and CDR2 FQGNSA. Trimming removed 3 bases from V and 8 bases from J, with 13 bases in between. The CDR3 length is 13 residues. The CDR3 region is CASSFDGSGGYTF. DNA for the CDR3: TGTGCCAGCAGCTTCGATGGATCGGGGGGCTACACCTTC.

This clonotype was found a few times. The CDR3 spells CASPAGRKTEAFF. DNA of the CDR3: TGTGCCAGCCCCGCTGGGAGGAAGACTGAAGCTTTCTTT. This chain connects TRBV5-8 to TRBJ1-1; D call uncertain. Germline loops: CDR1 SGHTS, CDR2 YDEGEE. With 7 bases removed from V and 5 bases from J, the gap between germline ends came to 15 bases. This CDR3 has 13 residues.

This clonotype was recorded many times. The gene calls are TRBV7-3 and TRBJ2-2; 14 bases match TRBD2. The CDR3 extends over 19 amino acids. Trimming at V came to 4 bases and at J to 4 bases, leaving 11 bases not matched to a gene. Germline CDR1 is SGHTA and CDR2 is FQGTGA. CDR3 DNA: TGTGCCAGCAGCTCGCCCGGGACTAGCGGGAGTTCTAGCACCGGGGAGCTGTTTTTT. Its protein is CASSSPGTSGSSSTGELFF.

This clonotype was observed many times. The chain recombines TRBV12-3 or TRBV12-4 with TRBJ2-5; TRBD2 matches 8 bases. After removal of 3 bases from V and 1 base from J, the junction contained 1 base not matched to a gene. CDR3 length: 14 residues. The CDR3 bases are TGTGCCAGCAGTTTGAGCGGGGGCCAAGAGACCCAGTACTTC. Protein sequence: CASSLSGGQETQYF.

This clonotype was counted many times. V usage is TRBV19 and J usage is TRBJ2-7; 7 positions agree with TRBD1. This CDR3 spans 13 amino acids. The junction had 6 bases not matched to a gene; V was cut back by 9 bases and J by 1 base. From germline, CDR1 is LNHDA and CDR2 SQIVND (reference sequence). Here the CDR3 reads CARRTGPSYEQYF. The CDR3 region has the DNA TGTGCCAGGAGGACAGGCCCATCCTACGAGCAGTACTTC.

This clonotype was recorded at least ten times. The gene calls are TRBV2 and TRBJ2-1; TRBD2 agrees at 8 bases. CDR3 length: 16 amino acids. V dropped 4 bases and J dropped 2; count of bases not matched to a gene: 7. Germline V lookup: CDR1 SNHLY, CDR2 FYNNEI. The CDR3 bases are TGTGCCAGCAGTGGGACGGGAGGGAACCCCTACAATGAGCAGTTCTTC. It specifies CASSGTGGNPYNEQFF.

This clonotype was counted many times. The genes are TRBV6-1 and TRBJ1-1, with D perhaps TRBD1 (6 bases). CDR1 and CDR2 (germline): MNHNS, SASEGT. V shed 8 bases and J shed 4 bases, with 20 bases lying between them. This CDR3 has 15 amino acids. CDR3 protein: CASASLSGAATEAFF. The CDR3 DNA sequence: TGTGCCAGCGCATCTCTATCGGGGGCGGCCACTGAAGCTTTCTTT.

Ten or more counts support this clonotype. CDR3 region: CASSMGGGTGELFF. The CDR3 nucleotides read TGTGCCAGCAGCATGGGGGGAGGGACCGGGGAGCTGTTTTTT. The V gene is TRBV12-3 or TRBV12-4, the J gene TRBJ2-2; TRBD2 agrees at 7 bases. Losses at the gene ends were 6 bases for V and 5 bases for J; bases not matched to a gene: 6. The CDR3 spans 14 residues.

This clonotype was seen at least ten times. This sequence joins TRBV12-3 or TRBV12-4 and TRBJ1-5, with D possibly TRBD1 on 6 matching bases. The CDR3 contains 15 residues. V was clipped by 4 bases and J by 2 bases, with 12 bases between them. The chain's CDR3 is CASSSGDVGNQPQHF. The DNA of the CDR3 is TGTGCCAGCAGTTCAGGGGATGTGGGCAATCAGCCCCAGCATTTT.

This clonotype showed up many times. This chain uses TRBV30 with TRBJ2-7; D not resolved. The ends were cut back, 5 bases at V and 3 bases at J, with 11 bases in the middle. This CDR3 is 12 amino acids long. Per germline, CDR1 GTSNPN and CDR2 SVGIG (reference sequence). Here the CDR3 DNA reads TGTGCCTGGGGGCCCCAAAACTACGAGCAGTACTTC. It yields the protein CAWGPQNYEQYF.

This clonotype was counted only a few times. The chain is built from TRBV9 and TRBJ2-2, with D unresolved. This CDR3 spans 12 amino acids. The V end was cut by 0 bases, the J end by 8 bases, with 5 bases between. Germline V gives CDR1 SGDLS, CDR2 YYNGEE. CDR3 residues: CASSVVRGELFF. The CDR3, as DNA: TGTGCCAGCAGCGTAGTGAGGGGGGAGCTGTTTTTT.

This clonotype was recorded at least ten times. This chain connects TRBV6-2 or TRBV6-3 to TRBJ2-1; no reliable D call. Looked up from germline, CDR1 is MNHEY and CDR2 is SVGEGT. The CDR3 runs 14 residues. Deletions cut 5 bases from V and 3 bases from J, with 11 bases between. The CDR3 sequence is CASSTPRHYNEQFF. The CDR3 nucleotides read TGTGCCAGCAGTACTCCTCGCCACTACAATGAGCAGTTCTTC.

This clonotype came up many times. The rearrangement joins TRBV28 to TRBJ1-6; weak D call: TRBD1 (6 bases). V shed 4 bases and J shed 5 bases, with 15 bases lying between them. The CDR3 is made up of 16 amino acids. Per germline, CDR1 MDHEN and CDR2 SYDVKM. The CDR3 is CASSSGGTSNNSPLHF. DNA for the CDR3: TGTGCCAGCAGTTCCGGCGGGACATCGAATAATTCACCCCTCCACTTT.

This clonotype was observed many times. This chain links TRBV2 with TRBJ1-6; D uncertain. The CDR3 sequence is 13 residues long. V was trimmed by 2 bases and J by 6 bases, leaving 5 bases between them. CDR1 is SNHLY and CDR2 is FYNNEI in the germline V gene. The CDR3 here is CASSEQINSPLHF. For the CDR3, the DNA is TGTGCCAGCAGTGAACAGATTAATTCACCCCTCCACTTT.

In this sample, this clonotype turned up many times. The V and J genes are TRBV7-8 and TRBJ2-7; TRBD2 agrees at 10 bases. CDR1 is SGHVS and CDR2 is FQNEAQ in the germline V gene. The CDR3 totals 13 residues. V lost 8 bases, J lost 4 bases, and 5 bases stayed unmatched. CDR3 sequence: CASGLAGVYEQYF. The DNA of the CDR3 is TGTGCCAGCGGTCTAGCGGGGGTTTACGAGCAGTACTTC.